This is a list of T cell receptor beta chains from one sample in a study of blood T cell repertoires in COVID-19. Profiling relied on immunoSEQ multiplex PCR, and the TCRdb table lists in-frame clones only, not all of them. The top ten hold about 0.86% of the sample, which has approximately 340,000 clones, roughly 90% seen once. Sequencing was carried out using PBMCs or T cells enriched from blood (not recorded which). The receptors were gathered from a woman aged 40 to 55 who had been exposed to COVID-19. Each CDR3 is given with its conserved first and last residue. D genes are given only for firm matches. Size tells how often a clone was seen (once, few, many) or the class of an expanded clone, and some rows leave it out.

J gene: TRBJ2-3; V gene: TRBV4-1; clone size: NA; D gene: NA; CDR3 DNA: TGCGCCAGCAGCCTCGACAGGAGCACAGATACGCAGTATTTT; CDR3 protein: CASSLDRSTDTQYF
J gene: TRBJ1-1; V gene: TRBV4-1; clone size: once; D gene: NA; CDR3 DNA: TGCGCCAGCAGCCCGCTGACAGGGAACACTGAAGCTTTCTTT; CDR3 protein: CASSPLTGNTEAFF
J gene: TRBJ1-1; V gene: TRBV7-3; clone size: NA; D gene: TRBD1; CDR3 DNA: TGTGCCAGCAGCCAACAGGGGAAGGGGAACACTGAAGCTTTCTTT; CDR3 protein: CASSQQGKGNTEAFF
J gene: TRBJ1-5; V gene: TRBV5-6; clone size: NA; D gene: NA; CDR3 DNA: TGTGCCAGCAGCTTGTCGGGGAATCAGCCCCAGCATTTT; CDR3 protein: CASSLSGNQPQHF
J gene: TRBJ2-2; V gene: TRBV10-2; clone size: NA; D gene: NA; CDR3 DNA: TGCGCCAGCAGTGTTGGCAGGACCGGGGAGCTGTTTTTT; CDR3 protein: CASSVGRTGELFF
J gene: TRBJ2-3; V gene: TRBV7-2; clone size: NA; D gene: NA; CDR3 DNA: TGTGCCAGCAGCTTAGGATCTGGGGGCGCCCAGGGTAATACGCAGTATTTT; CDR3 protein: CASSLGSGGAQGNTQYF
J gene: TRBJ1-1; V gene: TRBV7-9; clone size: few; D gene: TRBD1; CDR3 DNA: TGTGCCAGCAGCTTAGATGCAGGGGGCGTCACTGAAGCTTTCTTT; CDR3 protein: CASSLDAGGVTEAFF
J gene: TRBJ1-1; V gene: TRBV6-5; clone size: once; D gene: NA; CDR3 DNA: TGTGCCAGCAGTTACGAAGGGAGGGACACTGAAGCTTTCTTT; CDR3 protein: CASSYEGRDTEAFF
J gene: TRBJ2-1; V gene: TRBV10-2; clone size: NA; D gene: TRBD2; CDR3 DNA: TGCGCCAGCAGTGTGATAGCGGGGGATACGGGTGAGCAGTTCTTC; CDR3 protein: CASSVIAGDTGEQFF
J gene: TRBJ1-3; V gene: TRBV19; clone size: NA; D gene: NA; CDR3 DNA: TGTGCCAGTAGTATGACAGTTCTTGGAAACACCATATATTTT; CDR3 protein: CASSMTVLGNTIYF
J gene: TRBJ2-2; V gene: TRBV6-2/TRBV6-3; clone size: NA; D gene: TRBD2; CDR3 DNA: TGTGCCAGCAGCACCCCTAGTCGCGGGGGGCTTAGGACCGGGGAGCTGTTTTTT; CDR3 protein: CASSTPSRGGLRTGELFF
J gene: TRBJ2-4; V gene: TRBV19; clone size: NA; D gene: TRBD1; CDR3 DNA: TGTGCCAGTAGTATGGGCCCAAAGACAGGGGGCAAAAACATTCAGTACTTC; CDR3 protein: CASSMGPKTGGKNIQYF
J gene: TRBJ1-3; V gene: TRBV18; clone size: NA; D gene: TRBD1; CDR3 DNA: TGTGCCAGCTCACCACTTCCTGGACAGGGCTCTGGAAACACCATATATTTT; CDR3 protein: CASSPLPGQGSGNTIYF
J gene: TRBJ2-1; V gene: TRBV7-9; clone size: NA; D gene: TRBD2; CDR3 DNA: TGTGCCAGCAGCTTCCAACTAGCGGGGGGGCTGGATGAGCAGTTCTTC; CDR3 protein: CASSFQLAGGLDEQFF
J gene: TRBJ1-1; V gene: TRBV29-1; clone size: NA; D gene: NA; CDR3 DNA: TGCAGCGTTGAAGGATTCATCCAGGCCCTGAACACTGAAGCTTTCTTT; CDR3 protein: CSVEGFIQALNTEAFF
J gene: TRBJ1-1; V gene: TRBV10-1; clone size: NA; D gene: TRBD1; CDR3 DNA: TGCGCCAGCAGTGGCTGGACAGGAGGAGCTTTCTTT; CDR3 protein: CASSGWTGGAFF
J gene: TRBJ1-1; V gene: TRBV3-1/TRBV3-2; clone size: NA; D gene: NA; CDR3 DNA: TGTGCCAGCAGCCAAGATAGGGGCCGACAGGTTTTGAACACTGAAGCTTTCTTT; CDR3 protein: CASSQDRGRQVLNTEAFF
J gene: TRBJ1-2; V gene: TRBV27; clone size: NA; D gene: NA; CDR3 DNA: TGTGCCAGCAGTTTATCGCGGGTGGGCGGTGGCTACACCTTC; CDR3 protein: CASSLSRVGGGYTF
J gene: TRBJ1-3; V gene: TRBV7-2; clone size: NA; D gene: NA; CDR3 DNA: TGTGCCAGCAGCAAGACAACTAGGACAGCCGGAAACACCATATATTTT; CDR3 protein: CASSKTTRTAGNTIYF
J gene: TRBJ2-2; V gene: TRBV5-4; clone size: NA; D gene: NA; CDR3 DNA: TGTGCCAGCAGCTTCCCAGGGGTCGGGGCCGGGGAGCTGTTTTTT; CDR3 protein: CASSFPGVGAGELFF
J gene: TRBJ1-1; V gene: TRBV21-1; clone size: NA; D gene: NA; CDR3 DNA: TGTGCCAGCAGCAAGGCCGAAGCTTTCTTT; CDR3 protein: CASSKAEAFF
J gene: TRBJ2-1; V gene: TRBV3-1/TRBV3-2; clone size: NA; D gene: NA; CDR3 DNA: TGTGCCAGCAGCCAGGGAGCAGTGGGTTTCTGGAATGAGCAGTTCTTC; CDR3 protein: CASSQGAVGFWNEQFF
J gene: TRBJ2-5; V gene: TRBV7-9; clone size: NA; D gene: TRBD2; CDR3 DNA: TGTGCCAGCAGCTTTGAAAGGGGACTAGCGGGGGCCCAAGAGACCCAGTACTTC; CDR3 protein: CASSFERGLAGAQETQYF